Sequencing of this T cell receptor beta chain was carried out in a study of T-cell memory formation after mild COVID-19. This clonotype turned up a few times. Constant-segment primers served in 5'RACE that generated TCR alpha and TCR beta cDNA libraries bearing sample barcodes and UMIs. One entry per CDR3 protein, called by TCRdb with MiXCR from the 5' RACE reads. The data contain 350,000 or so distinct CDR3 sequences, approximately 22% of them singletons. The ends lost 7 bases at V and 0 bases at J; junction bases unmatched: 5. The CDR3 has 14 amino acids. Germline assignment: CDR1 SNHLY and CDR2 FYNNEI.

This TCR was sampled from a man aged 18-30 years who had mild COVID-19 (a few samples of this study predate the infection). Cell type and time point are not known. The chain couples TRBV2 to TRBJ1-1; 7 bases are a match to TRBD1. The sequenced sample was PBMCs or a T cell subset sorted from them (not recorded which). The chain's CDR3 is CASTSTGMNTEAFF. The DNA for the CDR3 is TGTGCCAGCACCTCGACAGGGATGAACACTGAAGCTTTCTTT.